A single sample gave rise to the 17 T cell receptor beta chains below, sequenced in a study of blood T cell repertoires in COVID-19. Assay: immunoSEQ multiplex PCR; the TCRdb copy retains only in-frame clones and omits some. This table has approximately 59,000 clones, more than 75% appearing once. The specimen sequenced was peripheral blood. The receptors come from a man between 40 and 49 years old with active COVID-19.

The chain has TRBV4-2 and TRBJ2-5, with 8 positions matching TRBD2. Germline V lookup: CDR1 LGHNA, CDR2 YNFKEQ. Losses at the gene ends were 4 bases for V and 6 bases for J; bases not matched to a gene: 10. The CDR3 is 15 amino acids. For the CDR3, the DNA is TGTGCCAGCAGCCCGTGGAGCGGGAGTGGGCAGACCCAGTACTTC. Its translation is CASSPWSGSGQTQYF.

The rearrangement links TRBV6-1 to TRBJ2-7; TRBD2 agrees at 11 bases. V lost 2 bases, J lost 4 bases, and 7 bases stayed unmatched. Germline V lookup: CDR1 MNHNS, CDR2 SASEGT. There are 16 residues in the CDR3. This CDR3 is CASSEPRLAGRYEQYF. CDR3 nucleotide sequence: TGTGCCAGCAGTGAACCCCGACTAGCGGGGAGGTACGAGCAGTACTTC.

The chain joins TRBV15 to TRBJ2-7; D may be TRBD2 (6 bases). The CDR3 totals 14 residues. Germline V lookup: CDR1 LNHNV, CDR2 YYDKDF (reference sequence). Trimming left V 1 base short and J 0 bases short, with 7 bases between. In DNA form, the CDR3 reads TGTGCCACCAGCAGAGGGGGGGACTCCTACGAGCAGTACTTC. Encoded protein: CATSRGGDSYEQYF.

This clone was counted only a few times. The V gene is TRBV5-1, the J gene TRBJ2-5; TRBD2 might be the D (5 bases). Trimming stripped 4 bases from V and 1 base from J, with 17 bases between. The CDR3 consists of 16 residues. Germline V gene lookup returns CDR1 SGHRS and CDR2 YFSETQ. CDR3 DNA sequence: TGCGCCAGCAGCGGTAAAGCGGCACTTCTCCAAGAGACCCAGTACTTC. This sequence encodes CASSGKAALLQETQYF.

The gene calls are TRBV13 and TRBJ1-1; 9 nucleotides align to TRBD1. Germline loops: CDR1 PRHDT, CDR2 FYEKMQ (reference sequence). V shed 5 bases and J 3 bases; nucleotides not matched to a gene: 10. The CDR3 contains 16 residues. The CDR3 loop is CASSPGQGRLHTEAFF. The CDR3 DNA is TGTGCCAGCAGCCCGGGACAGGGAAGGTTACACACTGAAGCTTTCTTT.

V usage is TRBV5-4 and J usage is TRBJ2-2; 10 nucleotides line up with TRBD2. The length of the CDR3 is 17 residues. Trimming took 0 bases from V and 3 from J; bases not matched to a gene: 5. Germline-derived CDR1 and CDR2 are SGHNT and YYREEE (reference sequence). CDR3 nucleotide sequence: TGTGCCAGCAGCTTGGCTAGCGGGAGTAGGGACACCGGGGAGCTGTTTTTT. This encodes CASSLASGSRDTGELFF.

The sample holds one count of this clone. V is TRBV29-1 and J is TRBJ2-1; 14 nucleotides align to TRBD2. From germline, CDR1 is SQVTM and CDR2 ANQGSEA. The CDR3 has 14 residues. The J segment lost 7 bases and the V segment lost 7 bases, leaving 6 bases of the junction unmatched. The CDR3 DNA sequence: TGCAGCGGGGGGACTAGCGGGAGATCGAATGAGCAGTTCTTC. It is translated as CSGGTSGRSNEQFF.

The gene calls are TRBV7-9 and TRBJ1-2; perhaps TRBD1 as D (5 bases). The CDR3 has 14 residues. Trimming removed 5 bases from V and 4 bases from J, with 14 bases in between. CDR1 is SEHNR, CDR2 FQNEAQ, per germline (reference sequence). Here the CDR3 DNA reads TGTGCCAGCAGCGAACCGGGACTGAGCTATGGCTACACCTTC. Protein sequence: CASSEPGLSYGYTF.

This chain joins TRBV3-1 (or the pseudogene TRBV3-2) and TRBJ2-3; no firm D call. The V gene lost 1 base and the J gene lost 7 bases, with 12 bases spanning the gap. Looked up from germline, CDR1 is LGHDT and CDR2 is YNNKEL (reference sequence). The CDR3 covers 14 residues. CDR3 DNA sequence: TGTGCCAGCAGCCAAGTTACTAAAAGAAATACGCAGTATTTT. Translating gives CASSQVTKRNTQYF.

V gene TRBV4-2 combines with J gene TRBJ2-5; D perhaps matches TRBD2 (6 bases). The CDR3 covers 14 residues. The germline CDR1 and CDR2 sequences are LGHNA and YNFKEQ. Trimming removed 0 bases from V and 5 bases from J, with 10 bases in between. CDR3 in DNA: TGTGCCAGCAGCCAAGAAAGCGGAGGGGAGACCCAGTACTTC. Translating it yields CASSQESGGETQYF.

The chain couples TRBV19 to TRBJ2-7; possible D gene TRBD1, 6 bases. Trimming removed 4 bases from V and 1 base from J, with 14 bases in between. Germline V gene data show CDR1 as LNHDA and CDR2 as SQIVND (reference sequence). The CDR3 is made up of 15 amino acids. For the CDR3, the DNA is TGTGCCAGTAGTACCGACTCGAGGGGGTCCTACGAGCAGTACTTC. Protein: CASSTDSRGSYEQYF.

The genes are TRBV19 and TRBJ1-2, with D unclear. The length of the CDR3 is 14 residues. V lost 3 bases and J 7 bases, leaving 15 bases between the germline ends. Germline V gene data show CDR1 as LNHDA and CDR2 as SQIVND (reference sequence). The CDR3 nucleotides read TGTGCCAGTAGTATTCGGGAGACTCGACCTGGCTACACCTTC. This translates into CASSIRETRPGYTF.

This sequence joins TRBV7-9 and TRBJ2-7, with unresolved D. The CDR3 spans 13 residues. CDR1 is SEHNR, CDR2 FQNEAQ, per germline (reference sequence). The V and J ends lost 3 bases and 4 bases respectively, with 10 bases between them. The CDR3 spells CASSFWSGYEQYF. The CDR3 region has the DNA TGTGCCAGCAGCTTCTGGTCCGGGTACGAGCAGTACTTC.

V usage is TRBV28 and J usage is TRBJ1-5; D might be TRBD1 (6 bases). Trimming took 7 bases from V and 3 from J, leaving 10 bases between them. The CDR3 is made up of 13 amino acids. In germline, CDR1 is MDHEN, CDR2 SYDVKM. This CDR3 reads CASTGQINQPQHF. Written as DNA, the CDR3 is TGTGCCAGCACTGGACAGATCAATCAGCCCCAGCATTTT. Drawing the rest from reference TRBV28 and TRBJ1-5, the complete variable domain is DVKVTQSSRYLVKRTGEKVFLECVQDMDHENMFWYRQDPGLGLRLIYFSYDVKMKEKGDIPEGYSVSREKKERFSLILESASTNQTSMYLCASTGQINQPQHFGDGTRLSIL.

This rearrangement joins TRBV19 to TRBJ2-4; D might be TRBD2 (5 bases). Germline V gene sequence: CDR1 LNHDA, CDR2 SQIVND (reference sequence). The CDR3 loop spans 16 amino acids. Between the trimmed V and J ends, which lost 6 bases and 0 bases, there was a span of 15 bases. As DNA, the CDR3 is TGTGCCAGTAGGGGAGCGGACTCCGTAGCCAAAAACATTCAGTACTTC. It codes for CASRGADSVAKNIQYF.

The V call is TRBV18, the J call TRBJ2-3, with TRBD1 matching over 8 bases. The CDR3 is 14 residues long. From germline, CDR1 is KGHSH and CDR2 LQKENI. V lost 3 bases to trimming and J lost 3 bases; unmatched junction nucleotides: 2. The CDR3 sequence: CASSPQGATDTQYF. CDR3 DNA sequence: TGTGCCAGCTCACCGCAGGGGGCGACAGATACGCAGTATTTT.

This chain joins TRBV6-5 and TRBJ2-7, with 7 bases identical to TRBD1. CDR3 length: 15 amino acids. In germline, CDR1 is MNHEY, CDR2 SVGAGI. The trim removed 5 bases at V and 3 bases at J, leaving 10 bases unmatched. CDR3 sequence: CASSHPQGLFYEQYF. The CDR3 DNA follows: TGTGCCAGCAGTCACCCACAGGGGCTATTCTACGAGCAGTACTTC.